Listed below are T cell receptor beta chains from one sample, sequenced in a study of Graves' ophthalmopathy and Graves' hyperthyroidism. One entry per CDR3 protein, called by TCRdb with MiXCR from the multiplex PCR reads. The data show about 390,000 distinct CDR3 sequences, with just over 15% seen just once and roughly 7% held by the top ten. The sequenced material came from peripheral blood. The receptors originated from a woman under 30 with stable Graves' hyperthyroidism. The CDR3 runs from the conserved cysteine through the conserved F or W. Each record gives: clone size, V gene, D gene, J gene, CDR3 protein, CDR3 DNA. D genes are given only for firm matches. Clone size is shown for a subset of rows, as once, few, many or a class of expanded clone.

abundance: NA
v_gene: TRBV12-3/TRBV12-4
d_gene: TRBD2
j_gene: TRBJ2-5
CDR3aa: CASSLASGALQETQYF
CDR3nt: TGTGCCAGCAGCTTAGCTAGCGGGGCCCTCCAAGAGACCCAGTACTTC

abundance: few
v_gene: TRBV5-6
d_gene: NA
j_gene: TRBJ1-2
CDR3aa: CASSYQQGRYGYTF
CDR3nt: TGTGCCAGCAGCTATCAACAGGGACGGTATGGCTACACCTTC

abundance: few
v_gene: TRBV29-1
d_gene: NA
j_gene: TRBJ2-7
CDR3aa: CSVEVPNSSYEQYF
CDR3nt: TGCAGCGTTGAGGTCCCCAACAGCTCCTACGAGCAGTACTTC

abundance: many
v_gene: TRBV6-5
d_gene: NA
j_gene: TRBJ1-2
CDR3aa: CASSYSKQGNYGYTF
CDR3nt: TGTGCCAGCAGTTACTCGAAACAAGGAAACTATGGCTACACCTTC

abundance: NA
v_gene: TRBV5-1
d_gene: NA
j_gene: TRBJ2-6
CDR3aa: CASSLDVSSGANVLTF
CDR3nt: TGCGCCAGCAGCTTGGATGTCAGCTCTGGGGCCAACGTCCTGACTTTC

abundance: many
v_gene: TRBV20-1
d_gene: TRBD1
j_gene: TRBJ1-2
CDR3aa: CSAKQGWSYGYTF
CDR3nt: TGCAGTGCTAAACAGGGGTGGTCCTATGGCTACACCTTC

abundance: NA
v_gene: TRBV7-3
d_gene: TRBD1
j_gene: TRBJ2-5
CDR3aa: CASSLGGDRASQYF
CDR3nt: TGTGCCAGCAGCTTGGGGGGGGACAGGGCTTCCCAGTACTTC

abundance: NA
v_gene: TRBV6-1
d_gene: NA
j_gene: TRBJ2-7
CDR3aa: CASGKNEQYF
CDR3nt: TGTGCCAGCGGTAAAAACGAGCAGTACTTC

abundance: NA
v_gene: TRBV19
d_gene: NA
j_gene: TRBJ2-3
CDR3aa: CASSIGVESRYGTDTQYF
CDR3nt: TGTGCCAGTAGTATCGGGGTGGAGTCCCGATACGGCACAGATACGCAGTATTTT

abundance: many
v_gene: TRBV19
d_gene: NA
j_gene: TRBJ1-1
CDR3aa: CASSIGVPGTEAFF
CDR3nt: TGTGCCAGTAGTATCGGGGTGCCGGGCACTGAAGCTTTCTTT

abundance: many
v_gene: TRBV7-2
d_gene: NA
j_gene: TRBJ2-2
CDR3aa: CASSFRSGELFF
CDR3nt: TGTGCCAGCAGCTTCCGGTCCGGGGAGCTGTTTTTT

abundance: many
v_gene: TRBV6-5
d_gene: NA
j_gene: TRBJ1-1
CDR3aa: CASSYDTEAFF
CDR3nt: TGTGCCAGCAGCTACGACACTGAAGCTTTCTTT

abundance: many
v_gene: TRBV12-3/TRBV12-4
d_gene: NA
j_gene: TRBJ1-1
CDR3aa: CASSLYGTSTPEAFF
CDR3nt: TGTGCCAGCAGTTTATACGGGACGTCAACCCCTGAAGCTTTCTTT

abundance: few
v_gene: TRBV29-1
d_gene: NA
j_gene: TRBJ1-5
CDR3aa: CSVEWAGANQPQHF
CDR3nt: TGCAGCGTTGAATGGGCAGGGGCAAATCAGCCCCAGCATTTT

abundance: few
v_gene: TRBV7-2
d_gene: NA
j_gene: TRBJ2-2
CDR3aa: CASSLVAIGELFF
CDR3nt: TGTGCCAGCAGCTTAGTAGCGATCGGGGAGCTGTTTTTT

abundance: few
v_gene: TRBV13
d_gene: TRBD1
j_gene: TRBJ2-2
CDR3aa: CASSLGRGFEQANTGELFF
CDR3nt: TGTGCCAGCAGCTTGGGCAGGGGGTTTGAGCAGGCGAACACCGGGGAGCTGTTTTTT

abundance: NA
v_gene: TRBV12-3/TRBV12-4
d_gene: NA
j_gene: TRBJ1-2
CDR3aa: CASSFTKGVGYGYTF
CDR3nt: TGTGCCAGCAGTTTTACCAAGGGAGTGGGCTATGGCTACACCTTC

abundance: many
v_gene: TRBV4-1
d_gene: NA
j_gene: TRBJ1-1
CDR3aa: CASSLNNAGNPDTEAFF
CDR3nt: TGCGCCAGCAGCCTAAATAACGCAGGGAATCCGGACACTGAAGCTTTCTTT

abundance: many
v_gene: TRBV5-1
d_gene: TRBD1
j_gene: TRBJ1-6
CDR3aa: CASSSRDREYNSPLHF
CDR3nt: TGCGCCAGCAGCTCCCGGGACAGGGAATATAATTCACCCCTCCACTTT

abundance: many
v_gene: TRBV14
d_gene: TRBD1
j_gene: TRBJ1-3
CDR3aa: CASSQEDRTAEDTIYF
CDR3nt: TGTGCCAGCAGCCAAGAGGACAGGACGGCCGAAGACACCATATATTTT

abundance: many
v_gene: TRBV4-1
d_gene: TRBD1
j_gene: TRBJ2-7
CDR3aa: CASSGTGNIYEQYF
CDR3nt: TGCGCCAGCAGCGGGACAGGGAATATTTACGAGCAGTACTTC

abundance: many
v_gene: TRBV12-3/TRBV12-4
d_gene: TRBD1
j_gene: TRBJ1-2
CDR3aa: CASSAQGEGNIGYTF
CDR3nt: TGTGCCAGCAGTGCACAGGGGGAAGGGAATATTGGCTACACCTTC